The entry below gives a single TCR beta chain sequence along with its context. The antigen remains undetermined. The entry originates in a study of OX40 agonist ivuxolimab in advanced cancers. Study as a whole: About 42% of patients had received prior checkpoint inhibitor therapy.

Study-level findings and limits: In CD8+ T cells, expanded clones were on average more numerous than in CD4+.

Data came from immunoSEQ multiplex PCR; TCRdb stores just in-frame clones and leaves some out. The top ten hold almost 6.5% of the sample, which has about 47,000 clones, 80% to 85% seen once. The TCR sequence derives from an adult with an advanced solid tumor such as melanoma, head and neck, liver or kidney cancer. The sequenced sample was CD4+ or CD8+ T cells sorted from blood, obtained in a trial of the OX40 agonist ivuxolimab.

The CDR3 loop reads CASSQEAFRGQQNSPLHF. CDR3 bases: TGTGCCAGCAGCCAAGAAGCCTTCCGTGGACAGCAGAATTCACCCCTCCACTTT. This chain connects TRBV14 to TRBJ1-6; tentative D call: TRBD1 (6 bases). Germline V gene lookup returns CDR1 SGHDN and CDR2 FVKESK. V shed 0 bases and J shed 7 bases, with 19 bases lying between them. The CDR3 consists of 18 residues.